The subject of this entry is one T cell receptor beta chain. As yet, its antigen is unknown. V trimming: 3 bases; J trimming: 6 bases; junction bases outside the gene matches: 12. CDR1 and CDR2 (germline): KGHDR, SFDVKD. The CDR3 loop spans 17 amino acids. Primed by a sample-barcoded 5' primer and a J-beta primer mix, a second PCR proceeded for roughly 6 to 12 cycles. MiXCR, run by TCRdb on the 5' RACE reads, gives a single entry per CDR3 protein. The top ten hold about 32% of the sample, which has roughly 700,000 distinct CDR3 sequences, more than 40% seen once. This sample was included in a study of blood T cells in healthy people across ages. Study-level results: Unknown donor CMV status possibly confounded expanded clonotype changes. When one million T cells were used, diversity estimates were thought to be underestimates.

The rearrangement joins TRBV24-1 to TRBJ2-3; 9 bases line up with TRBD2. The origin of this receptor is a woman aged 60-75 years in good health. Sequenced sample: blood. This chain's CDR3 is CATSDPPSSGKADTQYF. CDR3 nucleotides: TGTGCCACCAGTGATCCTCCGTCTAGCGGGAAAGCCGATACGCAGTATTTT.